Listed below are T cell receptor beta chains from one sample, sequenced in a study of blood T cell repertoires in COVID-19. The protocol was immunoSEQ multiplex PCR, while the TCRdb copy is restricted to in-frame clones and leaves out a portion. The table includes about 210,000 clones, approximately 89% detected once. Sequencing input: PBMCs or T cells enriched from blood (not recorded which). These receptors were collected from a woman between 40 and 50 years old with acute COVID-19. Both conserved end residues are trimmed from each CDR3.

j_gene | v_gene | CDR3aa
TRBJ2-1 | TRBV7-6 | ASSSLKTALNEQF
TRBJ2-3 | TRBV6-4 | ASRDMKGSDTQY
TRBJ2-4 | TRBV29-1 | SVQSDSPADIQY
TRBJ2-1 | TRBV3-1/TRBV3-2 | ASSRQIGTSGSGDYNEQF
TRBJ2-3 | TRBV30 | AWSVLLGGDTQY
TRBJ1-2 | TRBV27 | ASSLRQAQSSNYGYT
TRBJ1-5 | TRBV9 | ASSVGQGGNQPQH
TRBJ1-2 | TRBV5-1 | ASSVTGWQDGYT
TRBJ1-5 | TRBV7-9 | ASSLGTGSGQPQH
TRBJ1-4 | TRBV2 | ASVARLFNEKLF
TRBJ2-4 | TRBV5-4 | ASSPGRAVTKNIQY
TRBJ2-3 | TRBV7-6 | ASSLRGTSTDTQY
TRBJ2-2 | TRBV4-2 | ASSPQGTGELF
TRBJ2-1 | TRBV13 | ASSLYRGGHEQF
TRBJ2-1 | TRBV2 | ASSVQGGLYNEQF
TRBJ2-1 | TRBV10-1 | ASPPRGEQF
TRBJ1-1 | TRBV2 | ASILGSEAF
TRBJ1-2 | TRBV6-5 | ASRRDRDYGYT
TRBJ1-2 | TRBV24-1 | ATSDGDTNYGYT
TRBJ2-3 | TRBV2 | ASSQDTDTQY
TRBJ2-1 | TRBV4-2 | ASSQDTGGPSSSYEQF
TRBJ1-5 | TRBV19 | ASGGQVAHQPQH
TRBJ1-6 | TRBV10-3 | AITAGTDNSPLH
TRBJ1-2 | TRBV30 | AWRTRGSSNGYT
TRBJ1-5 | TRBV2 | ASSEGTGGWRQPQH
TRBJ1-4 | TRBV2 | ASSGQVNEKLF
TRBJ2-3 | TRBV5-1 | ASSLSQRGGTDTQY
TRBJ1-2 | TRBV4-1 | ASSLFGMVGSYGYT
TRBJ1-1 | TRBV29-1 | SATGYDNTEAF
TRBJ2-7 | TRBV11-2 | ASSFSREQY
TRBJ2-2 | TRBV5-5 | ASSLVQGSTGELF
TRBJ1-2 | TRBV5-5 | ASSEMGTGGLYGYT
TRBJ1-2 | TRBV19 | ASSIAAGGSYGYT
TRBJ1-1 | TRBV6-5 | ASSYDRGRSDTEAF
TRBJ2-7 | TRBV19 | ASSTRTGRFDEQY
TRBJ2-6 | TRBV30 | AWSRDSVFSGANVLT
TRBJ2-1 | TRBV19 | AVWRGDEQF
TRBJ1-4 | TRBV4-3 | ASSQLARGSEKLF
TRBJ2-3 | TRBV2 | ASSYPGTNTDTQY
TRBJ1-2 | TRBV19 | ASSIDLYRDSGFYT
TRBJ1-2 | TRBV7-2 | ASRPTGPAGGYT
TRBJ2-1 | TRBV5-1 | ASSIHRTGGLSSYNEQF
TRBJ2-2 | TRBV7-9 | ASSLQSPRGTGELF
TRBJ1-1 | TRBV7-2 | ASSLIWGRGGTEAF
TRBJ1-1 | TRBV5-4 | ASSSGGGRNTEAF
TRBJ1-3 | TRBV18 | ASSPVQGNPGNTIY
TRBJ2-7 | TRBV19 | ASSIVGQRRY
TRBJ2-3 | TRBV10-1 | ASSERAVSTDTQY
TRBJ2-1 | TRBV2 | ASSVPGQASNEQF
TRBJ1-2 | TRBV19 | ASSSRGGDGYT
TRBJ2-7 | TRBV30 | AWGTGAHSYEQY
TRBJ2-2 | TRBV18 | ASSPLRNTGELF
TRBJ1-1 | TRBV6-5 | ASRGGSTEAF
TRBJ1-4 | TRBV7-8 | ASSSQEEKLF
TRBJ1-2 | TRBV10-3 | AIKVTGGLSPNYGYT
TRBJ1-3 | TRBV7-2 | ASSSGTASGNTIY
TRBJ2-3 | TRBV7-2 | ASSLDGGGTDTQY
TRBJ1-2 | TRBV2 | ASSAVTGARRYT
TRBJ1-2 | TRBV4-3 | ASSPRQGVFVGYT
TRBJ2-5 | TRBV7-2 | ASSLGPRQAGMPQY